These 13 T cell receptor beta chains came from one sample sequenced in a study of shared T cell receptors in the human thymus (dated by TCRdb to about 2021). The library relied on the immunoSEQ multiplex PCR assay. TCRdb took this table from immuneACCESS and kept in-frame rearrangements with V and J called. Such tables lack part of the clones; where checked against another copy, unresolved V genes explain under half of the gap, and the rest is unexplained. This sample comprises over 350,000 clones, approximately 95% of them detected only once. Approximately 0.02% of the sample is taken by the ten largest. The sample was thymocytes. The receptors originated from a human donor.

This chain links TRBV7-9 with TRBJ1-2; 9 bases map to TRBD1. V was clipped by 0 bases and J by 3 bases; unmatched bases: 2. Germline V gene lookup returns CDR1 SEHNR and CDR2 FQNEAQ (reference sequence). This CDR3 is 15 amino acids long. CDR3 sequence: CASSLAQGAHYGYTF. CDR3 DNA sequence: TGTGCCAGCAGCTTAGCACAGGGGGCCCACTATGGCTACACCTTC.

The chain carries TRBV19 and TRBJ2-3, with TRBD2 matching over 12 bases. Looked up from germline, CDR1 is LNHDA and CDR2 is SQIVND (reference sequence). Trimming at V came to 4 bases and at J to 6 bases, leaving 8 bases not matched to a gene. The CDR3 has 16 amino acids. The CDR3 sequence: CASSNLLAGGEDTQYF. CDR3 coding DNA: TGTGCCAGTAGTAACCTCCTAGCGGGAGGGGAGGATACGCAGTATTTT.

The chain combines TRBV5-4 with TRBJ2-3; a possible D gene is TRBD2 (6 bases). The length of the CDR3 is 17 residues. V was clipped by 4 bases and J by 2 bases, with 20 bases between them. Germline CDR1 and CDR2: SGHNT and YYREEE (reference sequence). CDR3 residues: CASSRGSGRRNTDTQYF. The CDR3 DNA is TGTGCCAGCAGCCGAGGGTCCGGGAGAAGAAACACAGATACGCAGTATTTT.

The chain links TRBV6-1 to TRBJ2-7, with 7 bases lining up with TRBD2. Germline V lookup: CDR1 MNHNS, CDR2 SASEGT. The CDR3 consists of 18 residues. The J segment lost 6 bases and the V segment lost 4 bases, leaving 21 bases of the junction unmatched. CDR3 sequence: CASSGKREGFVGVAEQYF. The DNA for the CDR3 is TGTGCCAGCAGTGGCAAGAGGGAGGGTTTCGTGGGAGTTGCCGAGCAGTACTTC.

This clone was seen just once. The CDR3 DNA reads as TGTGCCAGCAGCACGCGGGACAGCTACGAGCAGTACTTC. Translating gives CASSTRDSYEQYF. The V call is TRBV7-8, the J call TRBJ2-7; TRBD1 might be the D (7 bases). This CDR3 region has 13 residues. Germline CDR1 is SGHVS and CDR2 is FQNEAQ. The V and J ends lost 5 bases and 3 bases respectively, with 11 bases between them.

This clone appeared a single time. This rearrangement joins TRBV15 to TRBJ2-4, with 13 bases that match TRBD2. Looked up from germline, CDR1 is LNHNV and CDR2 is YYDKDF (reference sequence). The CDR3 sequence is 21 residues long. With V trimmed by 2 bases and J by 0 bases, 13 bases remained unmatched. The CDR3 loop reads CATSRYAGTSGEILAKNIQYF. CDR3 DNA sequence: TGTGCCACCAGCAGATACGCGGGGACTAGCGGGGAAATTCTAGCCAAAAACATTCAGTACTTC.

V and J are TRBV4-3 and TRBJ2-7; 7 bases are a match to TRBD1. From germline, CDR1 is LGHNA and CDR2 YSLEER. This CDR3 has 17 amino acids. J was trimmed by 2 bases and V by 3 bases; bases with no gene match: 13. The CDR3 sequence is CASSQTRVGDSPYEQYF. CDR3 DNA: TGCGCCAGCAGCCAGACCAGGGTGGGGGACAGCCCCTACGAGCAGTACTTC.

This chain connects TRBV4-3 to TRBJ2-4; TRBD2 aligns across 11 bases. CDR1 and CDR2 (germline): LGHNA, YSLEER. The ends lost 3 bases at V and 0 bases at J; junction bases unmatched: 4. The CDR3 runs to 17 residues. In DNA form, the CDR3 reads TGCGCCAGCAGCCACGGGACTAGCGGACTAGCCAAAAACATTCAGTACTTC. As protein: CASSHGTSGLAKNIQYF.

The CDR3 DNA follows: TGTGCCAGCAGCTTAGCACTAGCGGGAGCTGTGGAGCTGTTTTTT. This encodes CASSLALAGAVELFF. The chain links TRBV7-2 to TRBJ2-2; 11 positions match TRBD2. Germline values: CDR1 SGHTA, CDR2 FQGNSA. Trimming removed 0 bases from V and 10 bases from J; junction bases left unmatched: 4. This CDR3 region has 15 residues.

The CDR3 coding sequence is TGTGCCAGCAGCTGTACGGAGACACCGTACGAGCAGTACTTC. It is translated as CASSCTETPYEQYF. The chain is built from TRBV11-2 and TRBJ2-7; D unclear. This CDR3 has 14 residues. Trimming removed 4 bases from V and 4 bases from J, with 14 bases in between. CDR1 and CDR2 from the germline V gene are SGHAT and FQNNGV.

This clone was found a few times. The chain couples TRBV13 to TRBJ2-7, with 7 bases aligning to TRBD1. The CDR3 runs 13 residues. The germline V gene encodes CDR1 PRHDT and CDR2 FYEKMQ (reference sequence). V was pared by 7 bases and J by 2 bases, with 5 bases of the junction left unmatched. The CDR3 loop is CASKGQPTYEQYF. The CDR3 DNA reads TGTGCCAGCAAGGGACAGCCCACCTACGAGCAGTACTTC.

This chain links TRBV27 with TRBJ2-7, with 8 bases matching TRBD1. The CDR3 length is 15 residues. Losses at the gene ends were 2 bases for V and 2 bases for J; bases not matched to a gene: 5. CDR1 and CDR2 from the germline V gene are MNHEY and SMNVEV (reference sequence). In DNA form, the CDR3 reads TGTGCCAGCAGTTTAGGAGGACAGGGCCCCTACGAGCAGTACTTC. Protein sequence: CASSLGGQGPYEQYF.

As DNA, the CDR3 is TGTGCCAGCAGCCAAGAAGGGACTAGCGACCCCTACGAGCAGTACTTC. Translating it yields CASSQEGTSDPYEQYF. The V call is TRBV14, the J call TRBJ2-7, with 10 bases lining up with TRBD2. This CDR3 has 16 residues. V lost 0 bases and J lost 2; bases outside the gene matches: 4. Germline CDR1 reads SGHDN; CDR2 reads FVKESK.